This record covers a single T cell receptor (beta chain). Its antigen remains unidentified. The J segment lost 3 bases and the V segment lost 5 bases, leaving 12 bases of the junction unmatched. The CDR3 is made up of 16 amino acids. Germline V lookup: CDR1 MNHEY, CDR2 SMNVEV (reference sequence). The record originates from a study of cytomegalovirus exposure and HLA in healthy donors. Findings of the study overall: Cytomegalovirus status was reportedly diagnosed by the classifier with high specificity and sensitivity. Evidence from a later analysis indicated that most CMV-associated TCR beta chains looked HLA-restricted.

Vbeta (60) and Jbeta (13) primers were used in the PCR. Assay used: immunoSEQ multiplex PCR; TCRdb lists only in-frame clones, some missing. The sample carries 50,000 to 75,000 clones, roughly four fifths recorded once. The sample was PBMCs. The chain links TRBV27 to TRBJ2-7; 8 positions match TRBD2. This TCR came from a human donor in good health. The CDR3 nucleotides read TGTGCCAGCAGTCTAAAAGGGACTAGTTCTTTCTACGAGCAGTACTTC. The encoded protein is CASSLKGTSSFYEQYF.